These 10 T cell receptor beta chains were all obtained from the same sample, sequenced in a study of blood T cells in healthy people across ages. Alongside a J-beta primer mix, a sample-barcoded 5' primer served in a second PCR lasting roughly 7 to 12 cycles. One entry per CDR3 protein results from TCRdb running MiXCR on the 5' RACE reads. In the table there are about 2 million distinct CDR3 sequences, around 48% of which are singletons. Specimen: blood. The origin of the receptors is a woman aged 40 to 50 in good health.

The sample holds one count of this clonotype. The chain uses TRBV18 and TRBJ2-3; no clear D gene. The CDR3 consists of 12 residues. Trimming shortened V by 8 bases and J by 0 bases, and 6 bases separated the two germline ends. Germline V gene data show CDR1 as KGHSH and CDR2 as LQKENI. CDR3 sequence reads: CASASSTDTQYF. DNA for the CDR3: TGTGCCAGCGCGTCTAGCACAGATACGCAGTATTTT. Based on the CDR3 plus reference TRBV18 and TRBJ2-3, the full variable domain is NAGVMQNPRHLVRRRGQEARLRCSPMKGHSHVYWYRQLPEEGLKFMVYLQKENIIDESGMPKERFSAEFPKEGPSILRIQQVVRGDSAAYFCASASSTDTQYFGPGTRLTVL.

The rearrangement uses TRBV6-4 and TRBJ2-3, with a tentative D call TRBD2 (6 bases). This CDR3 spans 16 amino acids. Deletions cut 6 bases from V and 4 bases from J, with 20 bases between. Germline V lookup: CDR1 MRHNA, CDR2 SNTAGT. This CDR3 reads CASSPDLLASADTQYF. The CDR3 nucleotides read TGTGCCAGCAGCCCAGATCTACTAGCTAGCGCAGATACGCAGTATTTT.

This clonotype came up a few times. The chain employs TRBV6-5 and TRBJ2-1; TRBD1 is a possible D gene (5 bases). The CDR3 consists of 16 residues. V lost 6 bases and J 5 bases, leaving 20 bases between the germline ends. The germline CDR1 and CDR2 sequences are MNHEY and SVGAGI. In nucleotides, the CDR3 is TGTGCCAGCAGATCTCAGGGTTCTAAAATCAACAATGAGCAGTTCTTC. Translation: CASRSQGSKINNEQFF.

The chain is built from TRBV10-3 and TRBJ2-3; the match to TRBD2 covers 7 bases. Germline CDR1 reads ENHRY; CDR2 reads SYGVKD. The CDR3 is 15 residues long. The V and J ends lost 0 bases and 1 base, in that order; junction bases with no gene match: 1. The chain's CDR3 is CAISESSGGTDTQYF. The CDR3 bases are TGTGCCATCAGTGAGTCAAGCGGGGGCACAGATACGCAGTATTTT.

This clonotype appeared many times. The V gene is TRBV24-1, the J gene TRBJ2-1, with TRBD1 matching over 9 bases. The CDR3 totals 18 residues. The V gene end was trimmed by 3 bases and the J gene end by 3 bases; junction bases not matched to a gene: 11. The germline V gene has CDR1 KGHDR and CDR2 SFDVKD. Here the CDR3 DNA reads TGTGCCACCAGTGATCCCGAACCTGGGACAGGGAACTACAATGAGCAGTTCTTC. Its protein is CATSDPEPGTGNYNEQFF.

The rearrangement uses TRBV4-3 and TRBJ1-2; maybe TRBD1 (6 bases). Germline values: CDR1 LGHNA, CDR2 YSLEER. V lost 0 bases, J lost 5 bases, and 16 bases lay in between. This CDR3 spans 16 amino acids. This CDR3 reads CASSQDRQGTLYGYTF. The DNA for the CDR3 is TGCGCCAGCAGCCAAGACCGCCAGGGGACGTTATATGGCTACACCTTC.

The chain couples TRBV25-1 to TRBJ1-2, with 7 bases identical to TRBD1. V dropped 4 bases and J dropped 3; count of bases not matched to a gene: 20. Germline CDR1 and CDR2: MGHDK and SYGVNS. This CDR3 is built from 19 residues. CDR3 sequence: CASSGSWRQGPVWDYGYTF. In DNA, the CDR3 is TGTGCCAGCAGTGGTTCCTGGCGACAGGGCCCCGTTTGGGACTATGGCTACACCTTC.

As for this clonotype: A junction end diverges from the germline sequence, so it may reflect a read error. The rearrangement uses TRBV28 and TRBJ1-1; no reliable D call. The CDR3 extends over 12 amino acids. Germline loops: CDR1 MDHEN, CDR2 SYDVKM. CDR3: CASGVGNTEAFF. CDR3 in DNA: TGCGCCAGTGGGGTCGGGAACACTGAAGCTTTCTTT. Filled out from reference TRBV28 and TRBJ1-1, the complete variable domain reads DVKVTQSSRYLVKRTGEKVFLECVQDMDHENMFWYRQDPGLGLRLIYFSYDVKMKEKGDIPEGYSVSREKKERFSLILESASTNQTSMYLCASGVGNTEAFFGQGTRLTVV.

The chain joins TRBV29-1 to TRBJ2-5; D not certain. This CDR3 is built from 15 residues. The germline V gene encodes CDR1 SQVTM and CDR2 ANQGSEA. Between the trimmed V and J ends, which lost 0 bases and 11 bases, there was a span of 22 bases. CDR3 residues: CSVEDRHGKYNEQYF. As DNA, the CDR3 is TGCAGCGTTGAAGATCGCCACGGAAAGTACAATGAGCAGTACTTC.

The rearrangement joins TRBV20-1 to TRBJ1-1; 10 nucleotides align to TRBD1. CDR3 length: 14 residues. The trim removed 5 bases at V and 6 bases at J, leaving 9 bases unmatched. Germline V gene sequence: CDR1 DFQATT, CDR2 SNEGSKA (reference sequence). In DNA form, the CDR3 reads TGCAGTGCTCCAGACAGGGGGCAAGCGGCTGAAGCTTTCTTT. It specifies CSAPDRGQAAEAFF.